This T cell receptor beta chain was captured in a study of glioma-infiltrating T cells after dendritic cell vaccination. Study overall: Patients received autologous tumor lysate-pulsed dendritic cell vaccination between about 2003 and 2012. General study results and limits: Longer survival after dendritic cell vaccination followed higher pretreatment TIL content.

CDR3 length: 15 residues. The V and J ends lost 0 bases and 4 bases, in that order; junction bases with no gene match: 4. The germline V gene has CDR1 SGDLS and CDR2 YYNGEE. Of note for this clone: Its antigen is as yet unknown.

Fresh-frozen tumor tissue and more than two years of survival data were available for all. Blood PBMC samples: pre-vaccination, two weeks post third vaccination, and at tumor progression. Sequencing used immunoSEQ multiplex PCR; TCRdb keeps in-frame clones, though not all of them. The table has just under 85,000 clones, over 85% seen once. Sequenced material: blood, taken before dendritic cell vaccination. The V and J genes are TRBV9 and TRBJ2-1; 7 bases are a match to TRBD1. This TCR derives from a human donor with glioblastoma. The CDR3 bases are TGTGCCAGCAGCGTAGGGCAGGGGGTTTACAATGAGCAGTTCTTC. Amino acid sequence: CASSVGQGVYNEQFF.